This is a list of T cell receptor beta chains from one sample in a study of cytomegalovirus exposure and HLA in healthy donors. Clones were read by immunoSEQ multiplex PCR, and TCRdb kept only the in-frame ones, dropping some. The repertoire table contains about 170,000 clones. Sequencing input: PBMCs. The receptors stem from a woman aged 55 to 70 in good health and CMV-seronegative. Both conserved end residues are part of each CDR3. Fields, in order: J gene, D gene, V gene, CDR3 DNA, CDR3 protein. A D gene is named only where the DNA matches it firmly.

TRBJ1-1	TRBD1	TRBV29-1	TGCAGCGTTAGACAGGGGTACACTGAAGCTTTCTTT	CSVRQGYTEAFF
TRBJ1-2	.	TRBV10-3	TGTGCCATCAGTGAGTTTCCGACACAGGGTAATGGCTACACCTTC	CAISEFPTQGNGYTF
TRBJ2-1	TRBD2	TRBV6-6	TGTGCCAGCAGTTACTCAGGGGACTACTACAATGAGCAGTTCTTC	CASSYSGDYYNEQFF
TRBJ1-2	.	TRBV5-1	TGCGCCAGCAGCTTGGGACAAGACTATGGCTACACCTTC	CASSLGQDYGYTF
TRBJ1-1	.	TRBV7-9	TGTGCCAGCAGCCCTCCTGCTGAAGCTTTCTTT	CASSPPAEAFF
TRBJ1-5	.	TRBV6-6	TGTGCCAGCAGCCCCGGCGGGCGCAATCAGCCCCAGCATTTT	CASSPGGRNQPQHF
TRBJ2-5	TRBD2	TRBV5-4	TGTGCCAGCAGCTTTAACGGCGGGAGGGACGTAGAGACCCAGTACTTC	CASSFNGGRDVETQYF
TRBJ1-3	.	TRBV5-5	TGTGCCAGCAGCTTGGACGGGGTTAGAAACACCATATATTTT	CASSLDGVRNTIYF
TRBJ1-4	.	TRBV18	TGTGCCAGCTCCGGGATAAAGGATGAAAAACTGTTTTTT	CASSGIKDEKLFF
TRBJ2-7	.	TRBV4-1	TGCGCCAGCAGCCAAGATCGGCAGGAACGGTACGAGCAGTACTTC	CASSQDRQERYEQYF
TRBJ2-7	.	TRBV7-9	TGTGCCAGCAGCTTAGCCGGGGGGCCCTACGAGCAGTACTTC	CASSLAGGPYEQYF
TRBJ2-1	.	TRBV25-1	TGTGCCAGCAGTGAATCCTACTACAATGAGCAGTTCTTC	CASSESYYNEQFF
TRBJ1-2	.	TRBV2	TGTGCCAGCATGGAGGAAACTCTTTATGGCTACACCTTC	CASMEETLYGYTF
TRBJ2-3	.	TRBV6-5	TGTGCCAGCAGTTATCGGTTTAGCACAGATACGCAGTATTTT	CASSYRFSTDTQYF
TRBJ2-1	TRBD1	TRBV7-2	TGTGCCAGCAGCTTAGGACAGGGGGTTCACAATGAGCAGTTCTTC	CASSLGQGVHNEQFF
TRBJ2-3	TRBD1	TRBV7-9	TGTGCCAGCAGCTCTCGACAGGGTGAAAGCACAGATACGCAGTATTTT	CASSSRQGESTDTQYF
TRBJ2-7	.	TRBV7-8	TGTGCCAGCAGTTCGACGGCGCGGAGCTACGAGCAGTACTTC	CASSSTARSYEQYF
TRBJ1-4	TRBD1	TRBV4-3	TGCGCCAGCAGCCAAGATGCCCCCCTCCCGGACAGGGTGAGCACTAATGAAAAACTGTTTTTT	CASSQDAPLPDRVSTNEKLFF
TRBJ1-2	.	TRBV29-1	TGCAGCGTTTCCCCCCCGGGACTGTTCTATGGCTACACCTTC	CSVSPPGLFYGYTF
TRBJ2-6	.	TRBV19	TGTGCCAGTAGTATAGTAACAGAAAGCTCTGGGGCCAACGTCCTGACTTTC	CASSIVTESSGANVLTF
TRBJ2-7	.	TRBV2	TGTGCCAGCAGTGAGGCAGGGCACTACGAGCAGTACTTC	CASSEAGHYEQYF
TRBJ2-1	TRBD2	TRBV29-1	TGCAGCTCCCGACTAGCGGGGAACAATGAGCAGTTCTTC	CSSRLAGNNEQFF
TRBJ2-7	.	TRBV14	TGTGCCAGCAGCCAAAGAGGAAGGGGCTCCTACGAGCAGTACTTC	CASSQRGRGSYEQYF
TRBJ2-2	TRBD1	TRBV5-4	TGTGCCAGCAGTTCCGGGACAGGGAGTCCCGGGGAGCTGTTTTTT	CASSSGTGSPGELFF
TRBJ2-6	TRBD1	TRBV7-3	TGTGCCAGCAGCTTAAGTGGACAGGGGTTCTCTGGGGCCAACGTCCTGACTTTC	CASSLSGQGFSGANVLTF
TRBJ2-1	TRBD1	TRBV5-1	TGCGCCAGCAGCTTGGTCAGGGGGCAAGGCAATGAGCAGTTCTTC	CASSLVRGQGNEQFF
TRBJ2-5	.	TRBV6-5	TGTGCCAGCAGTTACCCAGAAGAGACCCAGTACTTC	CASSYPEETQYF
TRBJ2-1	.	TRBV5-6	TGTGCCAGCAGCTTGGCCGGTCTTTCCATTGAGCAGTTCTTC	CASSLAGLSIEQFF
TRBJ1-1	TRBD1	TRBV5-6	TGTGCCAGCAGCTGGGCGACAGGGGGATGGACTGAAGCTTTCTTT	CASSWATGGWTEAFF
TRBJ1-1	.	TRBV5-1	TGCGCCAGCAGCTTCGGGGGAGGCACTGAAGCTTTCTTT	CASSFGGGTEAFF
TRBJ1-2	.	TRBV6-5	TGTGCCAGCCGCCCTACTCTCCAACTGTTCTATGGCTACACCTTC	CASRPTLQLFYGYTF
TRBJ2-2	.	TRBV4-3	TGCGCCAGCAGCCAAGATACCGGGGAGAGCACCGGGGAGCTGTTTTTT	CASSQDTGESTGELFF
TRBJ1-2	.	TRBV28	TGTGCCAGCAGTACGACAGCACCTAACTATGGCTACACCTTC	CASSTTAPNYGYTF
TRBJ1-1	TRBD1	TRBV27	TGTGCCAGCAGTTTGCGACAGGGGTGGACTGAAGCTTTCTTT	CASSLRQGWTEAFF